This T cell receptor (beta chain) was sequenced in a study of beta chain features in type 1 diabetes. Expressed TCRB transcripts were sequenced because the entire RNA isolate underwent reverse transcription. The method was immunoSEQ multiplex PCR; TCRdb's version includes in-frame clones alone and lacks a portion of them. Here the sample spans hundreds of thousands of clones, around 13% being singletons. Germline V gene data show CDR1 as MNHNY and CDR2 as SVGAGI (reference sequence). This CDR3 region has 14 residues. The ends were cut back, 5 bases at V and 2 bases at J, with 10 bases in the middle. This clone was counted at least ten times.

The TCR sequence derives from a man younger than 40 in good health. The chain is built from TRBV6-6 and TRBJ1-3; D possibly corresponds to TRBD1 (6 bases). The sequencing input was central memory CD4+ T cells from blood. The CDR3 is CASSTRDTGNTIYF. For the CDR3, the DNA is TGTGCCAGCAGTACCCGGGACACTGGAAACACCATATATTTT.